This TCR beta chain originates from a study of blood T cells in healthy people across ages. The study's findings and limits: The unknown donor CMV status may have confounded expanded clonotype changes.

On this clonotype itself: The antigen is undetermined. A much bigger clone sits one base away, suggesting this may be a read error.

PCR was performed a second time for about 7 to 12 cycles using a sample-barcoded 5' primer and a J-beta primer mix. Unique molecular identifiers of 12 random nucleotides labeled each cDNA. MiXCR, applied by TCRdb to the 5' RACE reads, yields one record per CDR3 protein. In the table there are under 2 million distinct CDR3 sequences, around 35% of which are singletons. This sequence was found in a woman aged 25 to 39 in good health. The sequenced sample consisted of blood.

The DNA for the CDR3 is TGCGCCAGCAGCTCCGAGGGGCCTTTCAATGAGCGGTTCTTC. Translated, it gives CASSSEGPFNERFF. The rearrangement joins TRBV5-1 to TRBJ2-1, with D perhaps assigned TRBD1 or TRBD2 (5 bases each). CDR3 size: 14 residues. Germline CDR1 is SGHRS and CDR2 is YFSETQ.